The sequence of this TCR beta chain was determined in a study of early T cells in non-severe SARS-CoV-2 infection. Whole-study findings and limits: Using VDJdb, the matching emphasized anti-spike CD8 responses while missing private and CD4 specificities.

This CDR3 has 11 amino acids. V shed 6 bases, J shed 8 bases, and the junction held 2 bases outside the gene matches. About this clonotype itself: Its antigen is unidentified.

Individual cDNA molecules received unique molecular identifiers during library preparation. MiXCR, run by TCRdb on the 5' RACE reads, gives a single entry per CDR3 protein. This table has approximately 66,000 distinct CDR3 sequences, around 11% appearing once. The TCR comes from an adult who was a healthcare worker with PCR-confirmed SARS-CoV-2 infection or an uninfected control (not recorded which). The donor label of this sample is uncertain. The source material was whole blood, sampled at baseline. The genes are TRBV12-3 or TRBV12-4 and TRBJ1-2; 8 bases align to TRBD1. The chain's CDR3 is CASSPGGGYTF. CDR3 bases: TGTGCCAGCAGCCCAGGGGGCGGCTACACCTTC.